The present TCR beta chain was sequenced within a study of T cells of healthy individuals. Only a few counts were recorded for this clonotype. TCRdb ran MiXCR on the 5' RACE reads and lists one entry per CDR3 protein. The sample lists some 100,000 distinct CDR3 sequences, roughly 18% occurring once. CDR3 size: 15 residues. The germline gives CDR1 SQVTM, CDR2 ANQGSEA. The junction had 9 bases not matched to a gene; V was cut back by 2 bases and J by 6 bases. The V gene is TRBV29-1, the J gene TRBJ2-2, with 7 bases fitting TRBD2. This clonotype was obtained from a human donor in good health. The CDR3 region is CSVETSATIAGELFF. CDR3 bases: TGCAGCGTTGAAACTAGCGCGACTATCGCCGGGGAGCTGTTTTTT.